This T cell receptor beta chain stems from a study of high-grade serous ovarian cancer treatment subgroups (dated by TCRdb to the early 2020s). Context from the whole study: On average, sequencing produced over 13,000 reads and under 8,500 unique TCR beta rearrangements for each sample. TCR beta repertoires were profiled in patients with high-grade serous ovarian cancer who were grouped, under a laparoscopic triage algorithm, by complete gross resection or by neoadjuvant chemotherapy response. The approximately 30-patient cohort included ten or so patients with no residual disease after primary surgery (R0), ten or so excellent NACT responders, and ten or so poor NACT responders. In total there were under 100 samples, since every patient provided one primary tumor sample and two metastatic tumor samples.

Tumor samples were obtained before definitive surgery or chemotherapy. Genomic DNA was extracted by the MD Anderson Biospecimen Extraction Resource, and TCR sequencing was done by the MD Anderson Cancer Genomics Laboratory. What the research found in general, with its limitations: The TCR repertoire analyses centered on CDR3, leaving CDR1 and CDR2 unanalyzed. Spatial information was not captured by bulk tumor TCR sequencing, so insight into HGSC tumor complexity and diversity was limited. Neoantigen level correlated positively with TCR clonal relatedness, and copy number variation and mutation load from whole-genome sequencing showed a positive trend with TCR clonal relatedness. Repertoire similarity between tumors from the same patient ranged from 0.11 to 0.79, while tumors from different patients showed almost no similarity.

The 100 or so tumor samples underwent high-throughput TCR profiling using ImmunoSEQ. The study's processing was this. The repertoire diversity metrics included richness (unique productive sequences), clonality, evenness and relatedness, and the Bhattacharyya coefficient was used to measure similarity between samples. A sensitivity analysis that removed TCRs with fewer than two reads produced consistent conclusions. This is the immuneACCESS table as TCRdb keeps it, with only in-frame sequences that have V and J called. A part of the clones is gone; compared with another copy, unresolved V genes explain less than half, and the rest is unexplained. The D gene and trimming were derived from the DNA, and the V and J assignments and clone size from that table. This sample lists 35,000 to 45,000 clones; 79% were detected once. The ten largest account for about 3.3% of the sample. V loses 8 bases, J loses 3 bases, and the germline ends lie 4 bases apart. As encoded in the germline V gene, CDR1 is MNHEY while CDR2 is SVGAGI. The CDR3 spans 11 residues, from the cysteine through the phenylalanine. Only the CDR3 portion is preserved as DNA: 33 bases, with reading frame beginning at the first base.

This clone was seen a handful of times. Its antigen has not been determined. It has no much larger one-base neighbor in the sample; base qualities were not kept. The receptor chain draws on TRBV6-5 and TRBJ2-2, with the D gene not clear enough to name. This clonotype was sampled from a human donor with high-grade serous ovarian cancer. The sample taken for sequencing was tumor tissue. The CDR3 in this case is CASGDTGELFF. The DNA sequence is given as TGTGCCAGCGGGGACACCGGGGAGCTGTTTTTT.